A single sample is the source of the 2 T cell receptor beta chains below, sequenced in a study of lymphopenia after photon versus proton radiotherapy. Only in-frame clones appear in the TCRdb table, and some are missing; sequencing was by immunoSEQ multiplex PCR. Among 35,000 to 45,000 clones, over 75% were seen once, and the ten largest hold 2.9%. Sample: peripheral blood, taken from a patient treated with photon-based radiotherapy. All receptors come from a man in his fifties with gastric cancer.

This chain joins TRBV28 and TRBJ1-5, with unresolved D. V gave up 7 bases and J gave up 1 base, with 14 bases separating them. The germline V gene has CDR1 MDHEN and CDR2 SYDVKM. The CDR3 is 15 residues long. The CDR3 is CASNPVRRSNQPQHF. In DNA, the CDR3 is TGTGCCAGCAACCCGGTTCGTCGGAGCAATCAGCCCCAGCATTTT.

The rearrangement uses TRBV9 and TRBJ2-6, with 11 bases matching TRBD2. Germline loops: CDR1 SGDLS, CDR2 YYNGEE. The V segment lost 4 bases and the J segment 0 bases; nucleotides outside the gene matches: 9. The CDR3 consists of 19 residues. In DNA, the CDR3 is TGTGCCAGCAGCCCGCGTCCCGGGACTAGCGGCTCTGGGGCCAACGTCCTGACTTTC. Encoded protein: CASSPRPGTSGSGANVLTF.